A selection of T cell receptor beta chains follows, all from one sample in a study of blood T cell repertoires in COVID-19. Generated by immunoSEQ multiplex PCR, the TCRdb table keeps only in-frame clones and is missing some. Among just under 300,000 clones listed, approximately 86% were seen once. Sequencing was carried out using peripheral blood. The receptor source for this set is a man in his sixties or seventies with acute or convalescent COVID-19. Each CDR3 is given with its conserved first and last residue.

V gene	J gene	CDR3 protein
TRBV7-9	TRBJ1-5	CASSRDRGHQPQHF
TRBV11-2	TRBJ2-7	CASSLVEYGTEGTYEQYF
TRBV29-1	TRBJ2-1	CSVEGTGKSYNEQFF
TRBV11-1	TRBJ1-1	CASSLATDTNTEAFF
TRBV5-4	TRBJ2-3	CASSTTGTTDTQYF
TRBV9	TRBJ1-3	CASSAGSPSSGNTIYF
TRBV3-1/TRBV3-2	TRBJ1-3	CASSQENGGLGNTIYF
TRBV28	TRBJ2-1	CASSPLGSSYNEQFF
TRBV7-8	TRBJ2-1	CASSLGTYSGSNEQFF
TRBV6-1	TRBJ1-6	CASSDDRGQNSPLHF
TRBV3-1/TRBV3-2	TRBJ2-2	CASSQPRDRGFTGELFF
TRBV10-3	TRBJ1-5	CAISGLPGGYSNQPQHF
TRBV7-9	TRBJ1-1	CASIIGQLGTEAFF
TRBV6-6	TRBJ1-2	CASSYPTGTNYGYTF
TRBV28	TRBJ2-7	CASSGGRPSSYEQYF
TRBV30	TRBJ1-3	CAWTLSGSPSSGNTIYF
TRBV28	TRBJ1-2	CASGLQEYGYTF
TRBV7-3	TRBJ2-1	CASSWTGGKNEQFF
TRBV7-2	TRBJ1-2	CASSKNLQTYGYTF
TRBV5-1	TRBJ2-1	CASSLAGVSYNEQFF
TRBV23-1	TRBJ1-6	CASSRSTGGARRSPLHF
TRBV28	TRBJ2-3	CASSLAGGGTDTQYF
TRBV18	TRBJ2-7	CASSPVQGASSEQYF
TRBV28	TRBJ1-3	CASSFTGLVSGNTIYF
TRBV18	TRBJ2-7	CASSSYSGYEQYF
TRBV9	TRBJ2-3	CASSPGGYTDTQYF
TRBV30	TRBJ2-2	CAWSIRLAVTGELFF
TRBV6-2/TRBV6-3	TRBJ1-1	CASRPNRGHTEAFF
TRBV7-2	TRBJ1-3	CASSPTTGRNTIYF
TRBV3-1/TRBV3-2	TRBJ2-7	CASSQASTSYEQYF
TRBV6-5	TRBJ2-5	CASRDSQETQYF
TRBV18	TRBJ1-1	CASSPGQGAYAFF
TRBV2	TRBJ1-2	CASSVTDTNYGYTF
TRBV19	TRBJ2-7	CASSKSTGILSYEQYF
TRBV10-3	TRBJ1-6	CAISEAGTGGSYNSPLHF
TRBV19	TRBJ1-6	CATRGQGAGSPLHF
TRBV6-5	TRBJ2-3	CASSNPGGSTDTQYF
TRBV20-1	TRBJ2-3	CSAPRGDTQYF
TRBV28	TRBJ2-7	CASRVPGYEQYF